This T cell receptor (beta chain) was captured in a study of shared clonotypes between healthy human individuals. Clones were read by immunoSEQ multiplex PCR, and TCRdb kept only the in-frame ones, dropping some. There are about 680,000 clones in the sample; roughly 73% occur only once, and around 1.8% lies in the top ten. The CDR3 length is 13 residues. CDR1 and CDR2 from the germline V gene are WSHSY and SAAADI. V was clipped by 2 bases and J by 2 bases, with 7 bases between them. The sequence came from a woman under 40 in good health. The source material was memory CD4+ T cells sorted from blood. As to subset: CD45RA-negative fraction. V gene TRBV10-2 combines with J gene TRBJ2-7; weak D call: TRBD1 (5 bases). The CDR3 spells CASSEGAPYEQYF. CDR3 sequence (DNA): TGCGCCAGCAGTGAGGGGGCCCCCTACGAGCAGTACTTC.